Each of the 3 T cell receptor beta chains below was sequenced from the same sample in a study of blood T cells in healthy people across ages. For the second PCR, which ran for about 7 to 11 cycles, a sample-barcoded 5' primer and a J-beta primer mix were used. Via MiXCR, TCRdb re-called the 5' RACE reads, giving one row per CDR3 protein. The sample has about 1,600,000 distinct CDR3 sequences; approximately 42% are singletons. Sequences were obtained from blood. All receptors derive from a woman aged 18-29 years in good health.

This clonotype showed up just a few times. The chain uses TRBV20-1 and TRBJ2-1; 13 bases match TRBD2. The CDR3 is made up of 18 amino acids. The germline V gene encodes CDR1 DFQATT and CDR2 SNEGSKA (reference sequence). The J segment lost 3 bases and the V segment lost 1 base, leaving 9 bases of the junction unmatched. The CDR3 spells CSARVSSGTSGVYNEQFF. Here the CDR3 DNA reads TGCAGTGCTAGAGTCTCTTCCGGGACTAGCGGGGTCTACAATGAGCAGTTCTTC.

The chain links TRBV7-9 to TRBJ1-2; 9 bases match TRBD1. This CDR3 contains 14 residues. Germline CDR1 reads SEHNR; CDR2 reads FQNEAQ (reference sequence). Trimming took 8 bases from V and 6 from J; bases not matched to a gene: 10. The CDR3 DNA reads TGTGCCAGCGAGGGACAGGGATGGGATGATGGCTACACCTTC. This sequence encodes CASEGQGWDDGYTF.

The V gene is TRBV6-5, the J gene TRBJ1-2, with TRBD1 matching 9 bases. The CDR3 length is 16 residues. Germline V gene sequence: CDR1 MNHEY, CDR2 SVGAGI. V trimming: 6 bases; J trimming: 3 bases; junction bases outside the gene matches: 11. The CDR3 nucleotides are TGTGCCAGCAGCCAATCGACAGGGGGAATCTACTATGGCTACACCTTC. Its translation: CASSQSTGGIYYGYTF.